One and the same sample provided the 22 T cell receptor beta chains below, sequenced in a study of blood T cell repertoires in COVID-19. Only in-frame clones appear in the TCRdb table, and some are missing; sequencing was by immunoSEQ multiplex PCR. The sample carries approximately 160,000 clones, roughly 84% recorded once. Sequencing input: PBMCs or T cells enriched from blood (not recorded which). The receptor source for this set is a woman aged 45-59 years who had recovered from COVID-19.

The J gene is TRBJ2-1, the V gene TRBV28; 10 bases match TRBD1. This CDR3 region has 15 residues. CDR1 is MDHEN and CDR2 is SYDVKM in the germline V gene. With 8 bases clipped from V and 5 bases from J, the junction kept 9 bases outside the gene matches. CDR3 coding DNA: TGTGCCAGCGCCCGGGCCGGGACAGGGGACAATGAGCAGTTCTTC. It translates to CASARAGTGDNEQFF.

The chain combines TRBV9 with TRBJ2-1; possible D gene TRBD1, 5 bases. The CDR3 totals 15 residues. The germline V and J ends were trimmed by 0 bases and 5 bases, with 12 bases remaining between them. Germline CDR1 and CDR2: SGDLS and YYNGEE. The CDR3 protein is CASSVEPGQNNEQFF. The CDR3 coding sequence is TGTGCCAGCAGCGTAGAGCCAGGACAAAACAATGAGCAGTTCTTC.

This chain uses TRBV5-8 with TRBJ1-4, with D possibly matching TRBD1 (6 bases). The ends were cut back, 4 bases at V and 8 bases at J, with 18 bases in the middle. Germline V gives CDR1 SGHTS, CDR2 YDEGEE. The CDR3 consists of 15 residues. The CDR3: CASSVGSGVGEKLFF. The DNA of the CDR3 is TGTGCCAGCAGCGTGGGGTCAGGGGTAGGCGAAAAACTGTTTTTT.

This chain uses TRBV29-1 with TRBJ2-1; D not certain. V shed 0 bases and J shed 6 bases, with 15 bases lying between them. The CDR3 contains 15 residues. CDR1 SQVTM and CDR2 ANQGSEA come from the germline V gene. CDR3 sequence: CSVEESPGGGNEQFF. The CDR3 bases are TGCAGCGTTGAAGAATCCCCCGGTGGTGGCAATGAGCAGTTCTTC.

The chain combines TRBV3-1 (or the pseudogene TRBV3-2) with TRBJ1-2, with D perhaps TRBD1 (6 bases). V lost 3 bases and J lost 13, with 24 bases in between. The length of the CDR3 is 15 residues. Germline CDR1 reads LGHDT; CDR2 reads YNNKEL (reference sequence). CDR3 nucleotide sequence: TGTGCCAGCAGCCAGAGAGGGCAGGGGCATTTTCAGGGCACCTTC. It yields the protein CASSQRGQGHFQGTF.

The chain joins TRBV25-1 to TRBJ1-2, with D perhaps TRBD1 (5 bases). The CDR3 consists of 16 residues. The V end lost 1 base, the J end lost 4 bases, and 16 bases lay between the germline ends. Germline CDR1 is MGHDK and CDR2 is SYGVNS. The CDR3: CASSESKGQGVYGYTF. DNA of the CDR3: TGTGCCAGCAGTGAATCCAAGGGGCAGGGTGTCTATGGCTACACCTTC.

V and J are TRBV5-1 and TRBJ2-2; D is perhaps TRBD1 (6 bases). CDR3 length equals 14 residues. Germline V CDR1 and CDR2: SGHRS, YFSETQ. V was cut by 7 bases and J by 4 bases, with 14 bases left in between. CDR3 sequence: CASALQGPTGELFF. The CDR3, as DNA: TGCGCCAGCGCACTACAGGGACCCACCGGGGAGCTGTTTTTT.

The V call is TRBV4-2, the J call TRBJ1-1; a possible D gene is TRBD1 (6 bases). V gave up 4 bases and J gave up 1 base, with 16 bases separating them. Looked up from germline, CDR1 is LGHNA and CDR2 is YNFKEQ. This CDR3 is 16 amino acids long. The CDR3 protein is CASSLNREPENTEAFF. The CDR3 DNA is TGTGCCAGCAGCCTAAACAGGGAGCCCGAGAACACTGAAGCTTTCTTT.

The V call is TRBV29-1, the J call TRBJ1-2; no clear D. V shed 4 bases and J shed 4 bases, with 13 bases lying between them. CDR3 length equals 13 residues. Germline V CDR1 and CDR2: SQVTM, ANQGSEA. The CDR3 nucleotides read TGCAGCGTTGCGGGGAGAATGGGCTATGGCTACACCTTC. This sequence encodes CSVAGRMGYGYTF.

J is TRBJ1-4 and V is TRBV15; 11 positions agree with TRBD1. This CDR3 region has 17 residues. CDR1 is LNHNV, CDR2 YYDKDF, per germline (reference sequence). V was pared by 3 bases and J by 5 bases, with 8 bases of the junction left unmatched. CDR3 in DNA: TGTGCCACCAGCAGCCGGACAGGGGGCTTTGGGAATGAAAAACTGTTTTTT. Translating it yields CATSSRTGGFGNEKLFF.

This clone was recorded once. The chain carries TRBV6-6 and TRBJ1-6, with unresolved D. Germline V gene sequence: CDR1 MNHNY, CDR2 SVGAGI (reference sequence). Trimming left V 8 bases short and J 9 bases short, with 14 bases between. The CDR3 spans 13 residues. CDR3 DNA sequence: TGTGCCAGCGAAAGGAGTTGGAGTTCACCCCTCCACTTT. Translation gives CASERSWSSPLHF.

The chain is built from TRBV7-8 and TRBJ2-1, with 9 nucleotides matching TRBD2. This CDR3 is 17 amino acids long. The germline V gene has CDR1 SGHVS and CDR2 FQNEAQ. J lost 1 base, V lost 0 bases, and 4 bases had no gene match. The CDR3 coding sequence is TGTGCCAGCAGCTTAGCGGCGGGAGGGCCATCCTACAATGAGCAGTTCTTC. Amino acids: CASSLAAGGPSYNEQFF.

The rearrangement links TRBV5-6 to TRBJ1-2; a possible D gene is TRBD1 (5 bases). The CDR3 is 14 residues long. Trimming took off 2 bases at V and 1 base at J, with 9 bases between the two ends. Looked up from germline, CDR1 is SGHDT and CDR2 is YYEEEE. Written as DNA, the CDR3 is TGTGCCAGCAGCTTACGGGGACTTAACTATGGCTACACCTTC. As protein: CASSLRGLNYGYTF.

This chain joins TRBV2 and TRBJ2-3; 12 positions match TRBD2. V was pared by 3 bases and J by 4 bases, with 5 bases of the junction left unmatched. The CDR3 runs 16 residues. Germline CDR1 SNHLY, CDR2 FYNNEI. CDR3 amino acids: CASSDGLAGGPDTQYF. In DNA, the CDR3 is TGTGCCAGCAGTGACGGGCTAGCGGGGGGGCCAGATACGCAGTATTTT.

DNA of the CDR3: TGTGCCAGCAGTAGGGCGGGAGTAGGTACAGATACGCAGTATTTT. Translating it yields CASSRAGVGTDTQYF. The rearrangement uses TRBV6-2 or TRBV6-3 and TRBJ2-3, with 7 positions matching TRBD2. The CDR3 covers 15 residues. The J segment lost 3 bases and the V segment lost 5 bases, leaving 8 bases of the junction unmatched. Germline V gene lookup returns CDR1 MNHEY and CDR2 SVGEGT.

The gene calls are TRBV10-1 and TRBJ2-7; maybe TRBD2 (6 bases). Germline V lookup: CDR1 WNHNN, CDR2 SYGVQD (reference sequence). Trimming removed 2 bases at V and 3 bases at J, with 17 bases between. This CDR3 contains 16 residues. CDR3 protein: CASSEQLRESSYEQYF. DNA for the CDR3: TGCGCCAGCAGTGAGCAGCTCCGGGAGAGTAGCTACGAGCAGTACTTC.

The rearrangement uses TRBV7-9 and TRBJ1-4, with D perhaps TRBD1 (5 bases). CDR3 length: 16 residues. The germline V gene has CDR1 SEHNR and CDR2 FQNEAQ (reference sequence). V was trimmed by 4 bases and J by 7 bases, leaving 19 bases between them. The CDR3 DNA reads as TGTGCCAGCAGCTCTCCCATGGGGGGAAGAGCTGAAAAACTGTTTTTT. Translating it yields CASSSPMGGRAEKLFF.

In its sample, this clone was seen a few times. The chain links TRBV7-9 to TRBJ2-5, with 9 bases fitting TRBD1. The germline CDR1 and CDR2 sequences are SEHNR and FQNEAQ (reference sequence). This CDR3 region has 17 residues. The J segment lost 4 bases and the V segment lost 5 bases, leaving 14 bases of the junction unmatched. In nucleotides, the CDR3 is TGTGCCAGCAGCCACCAAAGCTGGGACAGGGAGATAGAGACCCAGTACTTC. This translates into CASSHQSWDREIETQYF.

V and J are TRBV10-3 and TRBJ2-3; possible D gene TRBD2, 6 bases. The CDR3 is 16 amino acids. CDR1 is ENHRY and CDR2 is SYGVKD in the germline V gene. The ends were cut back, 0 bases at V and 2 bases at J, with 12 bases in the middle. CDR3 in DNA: TGTGCCATCAGTGAGTCCGTTAGCGGTCCCACAGATACGCAGTATTTT. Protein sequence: CAISESVSGPTDTQYF.

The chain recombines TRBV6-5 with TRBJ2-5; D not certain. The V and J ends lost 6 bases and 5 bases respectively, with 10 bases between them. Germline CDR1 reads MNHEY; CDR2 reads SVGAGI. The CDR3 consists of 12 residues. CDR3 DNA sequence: TGTGCCAGCAGAACATTACCCGAGACCCAGTACTTC. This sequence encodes CASRTLPETQYF.

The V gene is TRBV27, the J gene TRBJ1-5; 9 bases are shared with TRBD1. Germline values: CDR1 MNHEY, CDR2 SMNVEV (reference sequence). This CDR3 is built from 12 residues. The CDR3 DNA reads TGTGCTTCCGGGACAGGGCGTCAGCCCCAGCATTTT. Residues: CASGTGRQPQHF.

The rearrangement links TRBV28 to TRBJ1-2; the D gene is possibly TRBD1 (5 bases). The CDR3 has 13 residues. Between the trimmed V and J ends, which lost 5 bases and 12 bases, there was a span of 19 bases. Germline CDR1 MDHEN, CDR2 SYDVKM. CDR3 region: CASSKQFGRDHTF. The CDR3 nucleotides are TGTGCCAGCAGTAAACAGTTCGGGAGGGACCACACCTTC.